The 30 T cell receptor beta chains below were found in one sample sequenced in a study of shared clonotypes between healthy human individuals. CD45RO-negative, CCR7-positively selected cells formed the naive CD8 fraction, excluding terminally differentiated effector memory CD45RA+ cells. Libraries were prepared by immunoSEQ multiplex PCR; TCRdb keeps only in-frame clonotypes and omits some of them. The profile shows around 640,000 clones, approximately 96% of them singletons. The source material was naive CD8+ T cells sorted from blood. The receptors here all came from a young woman in good health.

Remarks on this clone: The same CDR3 arises from other DNA sequences in this sample as well. Written as DNA, the CDR3 is TGTGCCAGCAGCTTTGGGGGCTCCTACGAGCAGTACTTC. Its translation is CASSFGGSYEQYF. The rearrangement uses TRBV5-6 and TRBJ2-7; tentatively, D is TRBD1 or TRBD2 (5 bases each). Looked up from germline, CDR1 is SGHDT and CDR2 is YYEEEE. CDR3 length: 13 amino acids. V lost 2 bases to trimming and J lost 0 bases, with 6 bases between them. Combining the CDR3 with reference TRBV5-6 and TRBJ2-7 gives the whole variable domain DAGVTQSPTHLIKTRGQQVTLRCSPKSGHDTVSWYQQALGQGPQFIFQYYEEEERQRGNFPDRFSGHQFPNYSSELNVNALLLGDSALYLCASSFGGSYEQYFGPGTRLTVT.

V and J are TRBV6-5 and TRBJ2-7; 7 bases map to TRBD1. There are 12 residues in the CDR3. V was pared by 6 bases and J by 3 bases, with 2 bases of the junction left unmatched. Germline V CDR1 and CDR2: MNHEY, SVGAGI. The CDR3 DNA follows: TGTGCCAGCAGGGGGGACAGCTACGAGCAGTACTTC. Translating gives CASRGDSYEQYF.

This clone was seen only once. The rearrangement joins TRBV10-2 to TRBJ2-1, with 14 nucleotides matching TRBD2. CDR1 is WSHSY, CDR2 SAAADI, per germline. Trimming cost V 0 bases and J 8 bases; bases outside gene matches: 6. There are 17 residues in the CDR3. Written as DNA, the CDR3 is TGCGCCAGCAGTGAGTCAGAGACTAGCGGGAGGGCCCATGAGCAGTTCTTC. It translates to CASSESETSGRAHEQFF.

J is TRBJ2-7 and V is TRBV20-1; tentative D call: TRBD2 (6 bases). The CDR3 extends over 11 amino acids. Germline V gene data show CDR1 as DFQATT and CDR2 as SNEGSKA (reference sequence). The V and J ends lost 6 bases and 3 bases respectively, with 9 bases between them. The CDR3 region has the DNA TGCAGTGCCGGGGGACGCTACGAGCAGTACTTC. Translation: CSAGGRYEQYF.

The chain is built from TRBV4-2 and TRBJ2-1, with 7 nucleotides matching TRBD2. V was pared by 0 bases and J by 0 bases, with 8 bases of the junction left unmatched. CDR3 length: 18 amino acids. Germline CDR1 is LGHNA and CDR2 is YNFKEQ. CDR3 loop: CASSQDITAGPSYNEQFF. In DNA, the CDR3 is TGTGCCAGCAGCCAAGATATTACAGCGGGACCCTCCTACAATGAGCAGTTCTTC.

The V and J genes are TRBV4-1 and TRBJ1-1, with 8 nucleotides matching TRBD1. This CDR3 spans 15 amino acids. The J segment lost 3 bases and the V segment lost 1 base, leaving 4 bases of the junction unmatched. The V gene's germline CDR1 is MGHRA and CDR2 YSYEKL. CDR3 sequence (DNA): TGCGCCAGCAGCCAAGGGACAGGGTTGGACACTGAAGCTTTCTTT. Translated, it gives CASSQGTGLDTEAFF.

The table lists this clone with a count of one. The chain couples TRBV7-8 to TRBJ2-7, with D uncertain. Between the trimmed V and J ends, which lost 0 bases and 4 bases, there was a span of 7 bases. Germline V CDR1 and CDR2: SGHVS, FQNEAQ. CDR3 length: 13 amino acids. The CDR3 DNA is TGTGCCAGCAGCTTAGCACAGAGGTACGAGCAGTACTTC. Translated, it gives CASSLAQRYEQYF.

This chain uses TRBV7-8 with TRBJ2-5, with D unresolved. Germline CDR1 reads SGHVS; CDR2 reads FQNEAQ. CDR3 length: 11 amino acids. Trimming cost V 4 bases and J 3 bases, with 3 bases left between them. This chain's CDR3 is CASSSKETQYF. CDR3 in DNA: TGTGCCAGCAGCTCCAAAGAGACCCAGTACTTC.

Concerning this clone: The junction departs from the called germline gene at one end, perhaps through a read error. The genes are TRBV6-1 and TRBJ2-7; TRBD1 matches 8 bases. The CDR3 has 16 residues. In germline, CDR1 is MNHNS, CDR2 SASEGT. The chain's CDR3 is CAISERLADRAYEQYF. In DNA, the CDR3 is TGTGCCATCAGTGAGAGGTTGGCGGACAGGGCCTACGAGCAGTACTTC.

V usage is TRBV28 and J usage is TRBJ2-1; maybe TRBD1 (6 bases). The CDR3 has 13 residues. The germline CDR1 and CDR2 sequences are MDHEN and SYDVKM. Trimming pared 2 bases from V and 8 bases from J, leaving 10 bases between. The CDR3 here is CASSLGGSYEQFF. In DNA form, the CDR3 reads TGTGCCAGCAGTTTAGGGGGCAGCTATGAGCAGTTCTTC. Based on the CDR3 plus reference TRBV28 and TRBJ2-1, the full variable domain is DVKVTQSSRYLVKRTGEKVFLECVQDMDHENMFWYRQDPGLGLRLIYFSYDVKMKEKGDIPEGYSVSREKKERFSLILESASTNQTSMYLCASSLGGSYEQFFGPGTRLTVL.

J is TRBJ2-7 and V is TRBV28, with D uncertain. The V and J ends lost 3 bases and 2 bases respectively, with 11 bases between them. CDR1 is MDHEN, CDR2 SYDVKM, per germline. The CDR3 covers 14 residues. The CDR3, as DNA: TGTGCCAGCAGTTTTAGGGCCTTCACCTACGAGCAGTACTTC. It is translated as CASSFRAFTYEQYF.

The chain links TRBV18 to TRBJ1-4; a weak D match, TRBD1 (6 bases). Trimming left V 3 bases short and J 10 bases short, with 12 bases between. Germline V CDR1 and CDR2: KGHSH, LQKENI. The CDR3 spans 13 residues. CDR3 in amino acids: CASSPGRGRKLFF. CDR3 in DNA: TGTGCCAGCTCACCTGGCAGGGGCCGAAAACTGTTTTTT.

This chain links TRBV5-6 with TRBJ2-7; 7 positions agree with TRBD1. The CDR3 totals 13 residues. V lost 5 bases and J lost 5; bases outside the gene matches: 7. Germline loops: CDR1 SGHDT, CDR2 YYEEEE. CDR3 in DNA: TGTGCCAGCAGTTACGATACAGGGGACGAGCAGTACTTC. It encodes CASSYDTGDEQYF.

This clone was detected only a few times. The chain carries TRBV27 and TRBJ2-7; 14 bases are a match to TRBD2. This CDR3 region has 15 residues. J was trimmed by 6 bases and V by 6 bases; bases with no gene match: 7. Germline V gives CDR1 MNHEY, CDR2 SMNVEV (reference sequence). For the CDR3, the DNA is TGTGCCAGCAGCGCTGGGACTAGCGGGAGCGGCGAGCAGTACTTC. Translation: CASSAGTSGSGEQYF.

The J gene is TRBJ2-6, the V gene TRBV28; unclear D gene. V lost 1 base and J 1 base, leaving 11 bases between the germline ends. The V gene's germline CDR1 is MDHEN and CDR2 SYDVKM. The CDR3 runs 17 residues. The CDR3 DNA is TGTGCCAGCAGTTTATTAGGCAGAACGTCTGGGGCCAACGTCCTGACTTTC. Amino acid sequence: CASSLLGRTSGANVLTF.

This chain uses TRBV5-1 with TRBJ2-7; possible D gene TRBD1, 5 bases. The CDR3 runs 15 residues. Trimming cost V 1 base and J 5 bases, with 16 bases left between them. Looked up from germline, CDR1 is SGHRS and CDR2 is YFSETQ. The chain's CDR3 is CASSLKQGESNEQYF. CDR3 sequence (DNA): TGCGCCAGCAGCTTGAAGCAGGGTGAGAGCAACGAGCAGTACTTC.

The V and J genes are TRBV5-1 and TRBJ2-7, with TRBD1 as a possible D gene (6 bases). CDR1 is SGHRS, CDR2 YFSETQ, per germline. Trimming cost V 4 bases and J 5 bases, with 10 bases left between them. The CDR3 spans 12 residues. CDR3 sequence: CASSKDSNEQYF. The CDR3 bases are TGCGCCAGCAGCAAGGACAGTAACGAGCAGTACTTC.

For this clone: Other DNA sequences of this sample code for an identical CDR3. The J gene is TRBJ2-1, the V gene TRBV28; D remains unclear. CDR3 length: 12 residues. V lost 3 bases, J lost 0 bases, and 0 bases lay in between. The germline gives CDR1 MDHEN, CDR2 SYDVKM. CDR3 sequence: CASSFSYNEQFF. The CDR3 DNA follows: TGTGCCAGCAGTTTCTCCTACAATGAGCAGTTCTTC. Based on the CDR3 plus reference TRBV28 and TRBJ2-1, the full variable domain is DVKVTQSSRYLVKRTGEKVFLECVQDMDHENMFWYRQDPGLGLRLIYFSYDVKMKEKGDIPEGYSVSREKKERFSLILESASTNQTSMYLCASSFSYNEQFFGPGTRLTVL.

The chain employs TRBV19 and TRBJ2-2, with 11 positions matching TRBD1. Losses at the gene ends were 5 bases for V and 5 bases for J; bases not matched to a gene: 4. There are 15 residues in the CDR3. Germline CDR1 and CDR2: LNHDA and SQIVND (reference sequence). CDR3 region: CASSPGQGGTGELFF. For the CDR3, the DNA is TGTGCCAGTAGTCCGGGACAGGGGGGAACCGGGGAGCTGTTTTTT. The full variable domain, its missing parts supplied by reference TRBV19 and TRBJ2-2, is DGGITQSPKYLFRKEGQNVTLSCEQNLNHDAMYWYRQDPGQGLRLIYYSQIVNDFQKGDIAEGYSVSREKKESFPLTVTSAQKNPTAFYLCASSPGQGGTGELFFGEGSRLTVL.

A remark on this clone: Other DNA sequences in the same sample also yield this CDR3. The CDR3 protein is CASSLQGTGELFF. CDR3 nucleotides: TGCGCCAGCAGCCTCCAGGGGACCGGGGAGCTGTTTTTT. The rearrangement links TRBV4-1 to TRBJ2-2; D is perhaps TRBD1 (6 bases). CDR1 and CDR2 (germline): MGHRA, YSYEKL. CDR3 length: 13 residues. V dropped 4 bases and J dropped 5 bases, with 8 bases sitting between them.

The V and J genes are TRBV12-5 and TRBJ2-1; 11 bases map to TRBD2. Looked up from germline, CDR1 is LGHNT and CDR2 is FRNRAP. This CDR3 spans 15 amino acids. J lost 3 bases, V lost 6 bases, and 4 bases had no gene match. The CDR3 DNA reads as TGTGCTAGTGGCTCCACTAGCGGGAGCTACAATGAGCAGTTCTTC. It yields the protein CASGSTSGSYNEQFF.

This chain connects TRBV29-1 to TRBJ2-3; D might be TRBD2 (6 bases). There are 14 residues in the CDR3. The V end was cut by 2 bases, the J end by 2 bases, with 11 bases between. Germline CDR1 reads SQVTM; CDR2 reads ANQGSEA. The CDR3 nucleotides read TGCAGCGTTGAAACGGGAGTGGTCACAGATACGCAGTATTTT. Translation: CSVETGVVTDTQYF.

The chain joins TRBV6-1 to TRBJ2-7; D might be TRBD1 (5 bases). The V and J ends lost 2 bases and 1 base respectively, with 12 bases between them. CDR1 MNHNS and CDR2 SASEGT come from the germline V gene. This CDR3 comprises 15 residues. The CDR3 DNA reads TGTGCCAGCAGTGAAATTTCAGGGCTGTCCTACGAGCAGTACTTC. This encodes CASSEISGLSYEQYF.

This sequence joins TRBV7-3 and TRBJ2-1, with TRBD2 matching over 10 bases. Looked up from germline, CDR1 is SGHTA and CDR2 is FQGTGA. Germline trimming cut 2 bases from V and 6 bases from J; bases unmatched to any gene: 4. The CDR3 totals 15 residues. The CDR3 is CASSLLAGVRNEQFF. The CDR3 DNA reads as TGTGCCAGCAGCTTACTAGCGGGAGTTCGCAATGAGCAGTTCTTC.

V usage is TRBV4-1 and J usage is TRBJ2-2, with TRBD2 identical over 9 bases. Unmatched junction bases numbered 8, after V lost 4 bases and J lost 5 bases. Germline assignment: CDR1 MGHRA and CDR2 YSYEKL. The CDR3 spans 16 residues. CDR3 nucleotides: TGCGCCAGCAGCCGACCAGCGGGAGGCGGAACCGGGGAGCTGTTTTTT. It yields the protein CASSRPAGGGTGELFF.

The V call is TRBV19, the J call TRBJ2-3; 7 nucleotides agree with TRBD2. The CDR3 contains 16 residues. Looked up from germline, CDR1 is LNHDA and CDR2 is SQIVND (reference sequence). J was trimmed by 1 base and V by 5 bases; bases with no gene match: 9. The CDR3 loop reads CASSLRALAGTDTQYF. CDR3 nucleotides: TGTGCCAGTAGTCTCCGAGCGCTAGCGGGCACAGATACGCAGTATTTT. The whole variable domain, filled in from reference TRBV19 and TRBJ2-3, reads DGGITQSPKYLFRKEGQNVTLSCEQNLNHDAMYWYRQDPGQGLRLIYYSQIVNDFQKGDIAEGYSVSREKKESFPLTVTSAQKNPTAFYLCASSLRALAGTDTQYFGPGTRLTVL.

This chain links TRBV5-4 with TRBJ2-1; D might be TRBD1 or TRBD2, each matching 5 bases. V was clipped by 2 bases and J by 6 bases, with 12 bases between them. The CDR3 contains 14 residues. CDR1 is SGHNT and CDR2 is YYREEE in the germline V gene (reference sequence). The CDR3 region is CASSFSTGLNEQFF. In DNA, the CDR3 is TGTGCCAGCAGCTTCAGTACGGGGCTCAATGAGCAGTTCTTC. The whole variable domain, filled in from reference TRBV5-4 and TRBJ2-1, reads ETGVTQSPTHLIKTRGQQVTLRCSSQSGHNTVSWYQQALGQGPQFIFQYYREEENGRGNFPPRFSGLQFPNYSSELNVNALELDDSALYLCASSFSTGLNEQFFGPGTRLTVL.

The CDR3 bases are TGTGCCAGCAGCGTAGCCTTAAGCGCTGGAAACACCATATATTTT. Its protein is CASSVALSAGNTIYF. This chain uses TRBV9 with TRBJ1-3; the D is unclear. Germline V gene lookup returns CDR1 SGDLS and CDR2 YYNGEE. Trimming stripped 0 bases from V and 2 bases from J, with 9 bases between. CDR3 length equals 15 residues.

The chain recombines TRBV27 with TRBJ2-7, with 7 bases matching TRBD1. The germline V gene has CDR1 MNHEY and CDR2 SMNVEV (reference sequence). V lost 3 bases, J lost 2 bases, and 1 base stayed unmatched. The CDR3 consists of 13 residues. The CDR3 region has the DNA TGTGCCAGCAGTTTGACAGGGCCCTACGAGCAGTACTTC. This encodes CASSLTGPYEQYF.

The J gene is TRBJ2-5, the V gene TRBV5-6; D is uncertain. This CDR3 comprises 16 residues. Germline lookup yields CDR1 SGHDT and CDR2 YYEEEE. With 4 bases removed from V and 1 base from J, the gap between germline ends came to 17 bases. This CDR3 is CASSPPPERAQETQYF. In DNA, the CDR3 is TGTGCCAGCAGCCCCCCTCCTGAGAGAGCCCAAGAGACCCAGTACTTC.